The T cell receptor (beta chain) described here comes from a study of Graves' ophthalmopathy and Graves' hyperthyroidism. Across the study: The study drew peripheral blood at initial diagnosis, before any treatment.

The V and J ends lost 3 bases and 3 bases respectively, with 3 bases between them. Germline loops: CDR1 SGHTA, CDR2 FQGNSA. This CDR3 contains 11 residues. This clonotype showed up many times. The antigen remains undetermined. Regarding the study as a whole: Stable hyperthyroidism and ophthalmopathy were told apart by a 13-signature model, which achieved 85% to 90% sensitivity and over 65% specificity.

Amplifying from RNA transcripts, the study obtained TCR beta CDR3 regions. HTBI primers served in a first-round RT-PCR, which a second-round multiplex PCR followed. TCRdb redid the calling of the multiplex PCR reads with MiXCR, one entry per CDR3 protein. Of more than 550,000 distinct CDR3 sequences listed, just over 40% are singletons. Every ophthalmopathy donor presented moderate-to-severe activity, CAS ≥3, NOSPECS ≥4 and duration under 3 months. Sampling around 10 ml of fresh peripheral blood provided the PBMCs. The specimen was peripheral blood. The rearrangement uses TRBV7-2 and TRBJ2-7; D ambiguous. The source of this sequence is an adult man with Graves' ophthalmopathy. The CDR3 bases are TGTGCCAGCAGCTTCCTCTACGAGCAGTACTTC. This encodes CASSFLYEQYF. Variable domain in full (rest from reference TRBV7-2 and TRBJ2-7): GAGVSQSPSNKVTEKGKDVELRCDPISGHTALYWYRQSLGQGLEFLIYFQGNSAPDKSGLPSDRFSAERTGGSVSTLTIQRTQQEDSAVYLCASSFLYEQYFGPGTRLTVT.